This TCR beta chain was obtained from a study of blood T cell repertoires in COVID-19. Overall study: There were acute and convalescent COVID-19 samples, and they came from the United States, Italy and Spain. The cDNA or gDNA used as material had been derived from T cells, B-cell-depleted T cells, or PBMCs.

The CDR3 loop spans 11 amino acids. Germline CDR1 reads WSHSY; CDR2 reads SAAADI. V shed 6 bases and J shed 0 bases, with 3 bases lying between them. Under the authors' procedure: Estimated nucleated cell counts came from reference gene primer amplification. TCRdb's table, derived via immunoSEQ multiplex PCR, lists solely in-frame clones and lacks some. That table supplies the V and J calls and clone size; D and trimming were determined from the DNA. This table has approximately 90,000 clones, around four fifths appearing once. Sequenced material: peripheral blood. The rearrangement joins TRBV10-2 to TRBJ2-7; the D is unclear. The clonotype comes from a woman over 75 with active or convalescent COVID-19. The CDR3 spells CASRASYEQYF. For the CDR3, the DNA is TGCGCCAGCAGGGCCTCCTACGAGCAGTACTTC.